These 31 T cell receptor beta chains were all obtained from the same sample, sequenced in a study of tumor-infiltrating lymphocytes in primary liver carcinoma. Bulk tissue was left unsorted, and RNA and DNA were co-extracted from 20-30 mg of it. A primer matching the constant region was used to make TCR beta cDNA from 450 to 550 ng of total RNA. ARM-PCR was slightly modified, and three nested multiplex PCR rounds with it gave rise to the TCR beta libraries. Researchers ran the first two PCR rounds for roughly 11 cycles each with TRBV1-TRBV30 forward primers and a C-beta reverse primer. TCRdb reprocessed the multiplex PCR reads with MiXCR, giving one entry per CDR3 protein. Of 100,000 or so distinct CDR3 sequences listed, around 63% are singletons. The sample comprised liver tumor tissue from sampling region 5. Subset given: tumor region T5, tumor centre. These receptors all come from an older woman with primary liver carcinoma and hepatitis B virus infection.

In the case of this clonotype: Compared with germline, one end of the junction differs, possibly owing to a read error. The chain combines TRBV28 with TRBJ1-2; D is unresolved. Germline V CDR1 and CDR2: MDHEN, SYDVKM. The CDR3 has 12 residues. The CDR3 loop reads CASSLNNYDYTF. CDR3 sequence (DNA): TGTGCCAGCAGTTTAAATAACTATGACTACACCTTC.

In the case of this clonotype: As the CDR3 is not closed by the conserved phenylalanine or tryptophan, this likely results from a read error. The rearrangement links TRBV11-2 to TRBJ2-1, with D perhaps TRBD1 (6 bases). Germline V gives CDR1 SGHAT, CDR2 FQNNGV. This CDR3 is 17 amino acids long. For the CDR3, the DNA is TGTGCCAGCACCTTAGATCAACAGGGTATAGTATACAATGAGCAGTTCCTC. As protein: CASTLDQQGIVYNEQFL.

As for this clonotype: A read error is possible here, since a much larger clone lies one base away. The V call is TRBV10-3, the J call TRBJ2-1; 10 positions agree with TRBD2. The germline V gene has CDR1 ENHRY and CDR2 SYGVKD. The CDR3 loop spans 16 amino acids. CDR3 coding DNA: TGTGCCATCAGTGAGTCAATGAAGGGACTAGCGAATGGGCAGTTCTTC. Protein: CAISESMKGLANGQFF.

Note on this clonotype: No conserved phenylalanine or tryptophan ends this CDR3, so it is likely a read error. The rearrangement joins TRBV30 to TRBJ1-6, with D perhaps matching TRBD1 (5 bases). This CDR3 is built from 13 residues. Germline V gives CDR1 GTSNPN, CDR2 SVGIG (reference sequence). V dropped 7 bases and J dropped 4 bases, with 11 bases sitting between them. CDR3 bases: TGTGCCTTAACAGGAGAATATAATTCACCCCTCCACCTT. Translating it yields CALTGEYNSPLHL.

Of note for this clonotype: Its ends do not fully match the called genes, so a read error is possible. The chain links TRBV5-8 to TRBJ2-6; 7 nucleotides match TRBD2. The V gene's germline CDR1 is SGHTS and CDR2 YDEGEE. The length of the CDR3 is 15 residues. The CDR3 sequence: CASSLGGTGAYVLTF. Written as DNA, the CDR3 is TGTGCCAGCAGCCTGGGAGGGACCGGGGCCTACGTCCTGACTTTC.

This chain uses TRBV28 with TRBJ1-2; 8 bases are a match to TRBD1. CDR3 length: 15 amino acids. The V and J ends lost 5 bases and 8 bases, in that order; junction bases with no gene match: 13. Germline V lookup: CDR1 MDHEN, CDR2 SYDVKM. The CDR3: CASSTQSQGARGYTF. The CDR3, as DNA: TGTGCCAGCAGTACCCAATCCCAGGGGGCGCGCGGCTACACCTTC.

This clonotype was seen repeatedly, ten times or more. CDR3 region: CASSYSRAYEQYF. The DNA for the CDR3 is TGTGCCAGCAGTTACTCCCGGGCCTACGAGCAGTACTTC. The chain employs TRBV6-6 and TRBJ2-7; D is unresolved. The V gene lost 0 bases and the J gene lost 2 bases, with 5 bases spanning the gap. Germline CDR1 MNHNY, CDR2 SVGAGI (reference sequence). There are 13 residues in the CDR3.

For this clonotype: The junction differs from germline at one of its ends, possibly a read error. The chain couples TRBV12-3 or TRBV12-4 to TRBJ2-1, with D possibly matching TRBD2 (5 bases). This CDR3 comprises 13 residues. CDR3 region: CASSLILREERFF. The DNA of the CDR3 is TGTGCCAGCAGTTTAATTCTCCGGGAAGAGCGGTTCTTC.

This chain links TRBV11-2 with TRBJ2-1; D might be TRBD1 or TRBD2, each matching 6 bases. CDR1 and CDR2 (germline): SGHAT, FQNNGV. There are 16 residues in the CDR3. V lost 8 bases and J 4 bases, leaving 21 bases between the germline ends. The CDR3 sequence is CASAYGTSRGYNEQFF. CDR3 sequence (DNA): TGTGCCAGCGCCTACGGAACTAGCAGGGGATACAATGAGCAGTTCTTC.

A remark on this clonotype: The germline gene is not matched at one end of the junction; a read error may be the cause. V is TRBV12-3 or TRBV12-4 and J is TRBJ1-1; D uncertain. This CDR3 has 14 amino acids. This CDR3 reads CVSSLGRMNTEVFF. The CDR3 DNA reads TGTGTCAGCAGTTTGGGCAGAATGAACACTGAAGTTTTCTTT.

CDR3 sequence (DNA): TGTGCCAGCAGTATCGCAGAAATGAACACTGAAGCTTTCTTT. This codes for CASSIAEMNTEAFF. The chain links TRBV6-6 to TRBJ1-1; the D is unclear. The CDR3 sequence is 14 residues long. Germline V lookup: CDR1 MNHNY, CDR2 SVGAGI (reference sequence). Trimming took off 5 bases at V and 0 bases at J, with 10 bases between the two ends.

On this clonotype: This may come from a read error, since a much larger clone is one base off. The J gene is TRBJ1-1, the V gene TRBV7-9, with 9 bases matching TRBD1. The CDR3 runs to 15 residues. CDR1 and CDR2 (germline): SEHNR, FQNEAQ (reference sequence). CDR3 sequence reads: CASSLTGQGNTEAVF. CDR3 in DNA: TGTGCCAGCAGCTTAACGGGACAGGGTAACACTGAAGCTGTCTTT.

V gene TRBV28 combines with J gene TRBJ1-6, with no clear D. V shed 7 bases and J shed 3 bases, with 7 bases lying between them. Looked up from germline, CDR1 is MDHEN and CDR2 is SYDVKM. CDR3 length: 13 amino acids. Written as DNA, the CDR3 is TGTGCCAGCACTCCTAACTATAATTCACCCCTCCACTTT. Residues: CASTPNYNSPLHF.

This chain connects TRBV29-1 to TRBJ1-5; D is uncertain. CDR3 length: 13 amino acids. Trimming stripped 6 bases from V and 6 bases from J, with 15 bases between. The germline CDR1 and CDR2 sequences are SQVTM and ANQGSEA. The CDR3, as DNA: TGCAGCGTCTTAGTCTCTGGGTGTCAGCCCCAGCATTTT. Its protein is CSVLVSGCQPQHF. Drawing the rest from reference TRBV29-1 and TRBJ1-5, the complete variable domain is SAVISQKPSRDICQRGTSLTIQCQVDSQVTMMFWYRQQPGQSLTLIATANQGSEATYESGFVIDKFPISRPNLTFSTLTVSNMSPEDSSIYLCSVLVSGCQPQHFGDGTRLSIL.

Concerning this clonotype itself: Sequence at one end of the junction differs from germline and may be a read error. The chain combines TRBV11-3 with TRBJ2-5, with 8 bases aligning to TRBD2. Germline V gene sequence: CDR1 SGHNT, CDR2 YENEEA. The CDR3 is 17 residues long. CDR3 sequence: CASRRLQTAGEWETQYF. The DNA for the CDR3 is TGTGCCAGCAGACGCCTCCAAACAGCGGGAGAGTGGGAGACCCAATACTTC.

On this clonotype itself: A single base separates this from a much larger clone, so it may be a read error. Here the CDR3 omits its conserved ending phenylalanine or tryptophan, so a read error is the likely source. The chain joins TRBV5-1 to TRBJ2-7; 7 bases fit TRBD2. CDR3 length: 15 amino acids. V gave up 0 bases and J gave up 4 bases; unmatched junction bases: 7. Germline values: CDR1 SGHRS, CDR2 YFSETQ. CDR3 loop: CASSLESAGVYEQYY. Written as DNA, the CDR3 is TGCGCCAGCAGCTTGGAATCGGCGGGAGTTTACGAGCAGTACTAC.

Notes on this clonotype: A much larger clone differs from this one at a single base, so this may be a read error. The CDR3 coding sequence is TGCCCCAGCAGCATTGAGGGGAGCACTGAAGCTTTCTTT. It translates to CPSSIEGSTEAFF. The rearrangement links TRBV5-1 to TRBJ1-1, with D possibly being TRBD1 (5 bases). CDR3 length equals 13 residues. Germline V gene data show CDR1 as SGHRS and CDR2 as YFSETQ.

This clonotype was seen many times. This chain uses TRBV28 with TRBJ2-1; perhaps TRBD1 as D (6 bases). The V end was cut by 8 bases, the J end by 2 bases, with 7 bases between. CDR3 length equals 12 residues. Germline CDR1 reads MDHEN; CDR2 reads SYDVKM. The CDR3 sequence: CASGTPYNEQFF. The DNA of the CDR3 is TGTGCCAGCGGGACACCCTACAATGAGCAGTTCTTC. Based on the CDR3 plus reference TRBV28 and TRBJ2-1, the full variable domain is DVKVTQSSRYLVKRTGEKVFLECVQDMDHENMFWYRQDPGLGLRLIYFSYDVKMKEKGDIPEGYSVSREKKERFSLILESASTNQTSMYLCASGTPYNEQFFGPGTRLTVL.

The chain has TRBV28 and TRBJ2-1, with D maybe TRBD2 (7 bases). Germline CDR1 reads MDHEN; CDR2 reads SYDVKM. V was cut by 4 bases and J by 4 bases, with 17 bases left in between. CDR3 size: 16 residues. CDR3 nucleotide sequence: TGTGCCAGCAGTTCGTATAGAGGGAGGGGGTACAATGAGCAGTTCTTC. It codes for CASSSYRGRGYNEQFF.

This clonotype has more than one count but fewer than ten. The CDR3 bases are TGTGCCAGCAGTTGCCAGGGGGGGAACACTGAAGCTTTCTTT. Translating it yields CASSCQGGNTEAFF. The chain couples TRBV6-2 or TRBV6-3 to TRBJ1-1; 7 bases line up with TRBD1. CDR3 length equals 14 residues. The V gene end was trimmed by 4 bases and the J gene end by 1 base; junction bases not matched to a gene: 3. Per germline, CDR1 MNHEY and CDR2 SVGEGT.

The chain is built from TRBV29-1 and TRBJ1-1; D ambiguous. Germline V lookup: CDR1 SQVTM, CDR2 ANQGSEA. This CDR3 is built from 13 residues. Trimming cost V 0 bases and J 0 bases, with 5 bases left between them. The CDR3 is CSVEERLNTEAFF. CDR3 in DNA: TGCAGCGTTGAAGAACGATTGAACACTGAAGCTTTCTTT.

Only a few counts were recorded for this clonotype. This may arise from a read error, as a much more abundant clone is one base away. This chain links TRBV4-2 with TRBJ1-1; D is ambiguous. The CDR3 loop spans 16 amino acids. The V gene's germline CDR1 is LGHNA and CDR2 YNFKEQ. The CDR3 loop reads CVSSQEEGKGSTEAFF. The CDR3 nucleotides are TGTGTCAGCAGCCAAGAAGAGGGAAAGGGAAGTACTGAAGCTTTCTTT.

This chain joins TRBV18 and TRBJ2-7; 8 bases are a match to TRBD2. CDR1 KGHSH and CDR2 LQKENI come from the germline V gene. There are 14 residues in the CDR3. V was clipped by 8 bases and J by 6 bases; unmatched bases: 12. Written as DNA, the CDR3 is TGTGCCAGCCACAAGGTAGCGGGAAAGAGCGAGCAGTACTTC. Translated: CASHKVAGKSEQYF.

This chain joins TRBV24-1 and TRBJ2-1, with TRBD2 identical over 11 bases. J lost 4 bases, V lost 5 bases, and 0 bases had no gene match. The CDR3 is made up of 14 amino acids. Germline V lookup: CDR1 KGHDR, CDR2 SFDVKD. The DNA of the CDR3 is TGTGCCACCAGTGGGACTAGCGGGTACAATGAGCAGTTCTTC. Amino acid sequence: CATSGTSGYNEQFF.

Only one count was recorded for this clonotype. J is TRBJ2-6 and V is TRBV19, with D unresolved. This CDR3 has 16 amino acids. The germline V and J ends were trimmed by 1 base and 1 base, with 8 bases remaining between them. Germline lookup yields CDR1 LNHDA and CDR2 SQIVND (reference sequence). As DNA, the CDR3 is TGTGCCAGTAGTATAGGGTTCTCGTCTGGGGCCAACGTCCTGACTTTC. It codes for CASSIGFSSGANVLTF.

The chain combines TRBV13 with TRBJ2-7; D is perhaps TRBD2 (6 bases). Trimming left V 5 bases short and J 5 bases short, with 22 bases between. This CDR3 contains 16 residues. CDR1 is PRHDT, CDR2 FYEKMQ, per germline (reference sequence). The CDR3 nucleotides read TGTGCCAGCAGCCTTTTCGGCGGGGCTCATTTTCACGAGCAGTACTTC. As protein: CASSLFGGAHFHEQYF.

The V gene is TRBV20-1, the J gene TRBJ2-3; D gene ambiguous. Between the trimmed V and J ends, which lost 5 bases and 5 bases, there was a span of 14 bases. The germline V gene encodes CDR1 DFQATT and CDR2 SNEGSKA (reference sequence). The CDR3 spans 13 residues. The CDR3, as DNA: TGCAGTGCTCCGAAAATAGGTGAAGATACGCAGTATTTT. Protein product: CSAPKIGEDTQYF.

This clonotype has a single count. Likely a read error: the CDR3 ends without its conserved phenylalanine or tryptophan. The V call is TRBV12-3 or TRBV12-4, the J call TRBJ2-1; possible D gene TRBD2, 6 bases. CDR3 size: 15 residues. Deletions cut 2 bases from V and 5 bases from J, with 13 bases between. DNA of the CDR3: TGTGCCAGCAGTTTAAGGAGGGCTGGCCACAATGAGCAGTTCCTC. Protein product: CASSLRRAGHNEQFL.

Remarks on this clonotype: A much larger clone differs from this one at a single base, so this may be a read error. This rearrangement joins TRBV7-9 to TRBJ1-2; 9 nucleotides match TRBD1. Germline loops: CDR1 SEHNR, CDR2 FQNEAQ (reference sequence). The CDR3 is 15 amino acids. Here the CDR3 reads CARSSGTGTNYGYTF. CDR3 DNA sequence: TGTGCCCGCAGCTCCGGGACAGGGACTAACTATGGCTACACCTTC. The full variable domain, completed using reference TRBV7-9 and TRBJ1-2, is DTGVSQNPRHKITKRGQNVTFRCDPISEHNRLYWYRQTLGQGPEFLTYFQNEAQLEKSRLLSDRFSAERPKGSFSTLEIQRTEQGDSAMYLCARSSGTGTNYGYTFGSGTRLTVV.

A remark on this clonotype: An end of the junction does not agree with germline; a read error may underlie this. The rearrangement uses TRBV14 and TRBJ1-6; no reliable D call. Per the germline V gene, CDR1 is SGHDN and CDR2 is FVKESK. This CDR3 contains 16 residues. The CDR3 loop reads CASSQCWGSDNSPLHF. CDR3 sequence (DNA): TGTGCCAGCAGCCAATGCTGGGGATCGGATAACTCACCCCTCCACTTT.

V is TRBV4-2 and J is TRBJ2-7, with a possible D match to TRBD1 (6 bases). This CDR3 is 17 amino acids long. V gave up 1 base and J gave up 4 bases, with 20 bases separating them. CDR1 LGHNA and CDR2 YNFKEQ come from the germline V gene. The CDR3 nucleotides are TGTGCCAGCAGCCAAGGTCCCGTGGAACAGGGTGGTTACGAGCAGTACTTC. This sequence encodes CASSQGPVEQGGYEQYF.